The 17 T cell receptor beta chains below were found in one sample sequenced in a study of PD-1 blockade in classical Hodgkin lymphoma. Clones were sequenced by immunoSEQ multiplex PCR, and TCRdb holds only the in-frame ones, with some missing. The repertoire holds 25,000 to 30,000 clones, with roughly 70% as singletons. Every patient was affected by relapse after autologous stem cell transplantation, while exposure to brentuximab vedotin was not uniform. The source material was peripheral blood mononuclear cells (PBMCs), sampled before the second cycle of nivolumab. Receptors originate from a human donor with classical Hodgkin lymphoma.

The chain uses TRBV6-6 and TRBJ1-6; D not resolved. CDR3 length: 16 residues. Germline V gene lookup returns CDR1 MNHNY and CDR2 SVGAGI (reference sequence). Trimming removed 0 bases from V and 13 bases from J, with 19 bases in between. CDR3 bases: TGTGCCAGCAGTTACTCGATCGTTAGAGGGTCTGGGCCCCTCCACTTT. It is translated as CASSYSIVRGSGPLHF.

The chain is built from TRBV20-1 and TRBJ1-4; D might be TRBD1 (5 bases). There are 11 residues in the CDR3. Germline loops: CDR1 DFQATT, CDR2 SNEGSKA (reference sequence). V was shortened by 2 bases and J by 8 bases, with 6 bases between the two germline ends. CDR3 nucleotides: TGCAGTGCTAGACAGGGAGAAAAACTGTTTTTT. Residues: CSARQGEKLFF.

The chain recombines TRBV7-2 with TRBJ2-2, with no clear D. The CDR3 spans 14 residues. Deletions cut 2 bases from V and 7 bases from J, with 11 bases between. CDR1 is SGHTA and CDR2 is FQGNSA in the germline V gene. The CDR3 spells CASSLIYGVGELFF. The CDR3 DNA follows: TGTGCCAGCAGCTTAATCTATGGGGTCGGGGAGCTGTTTTTT.

Comment on this clone: This sequence may be a read error, since a much larger clone differs from it by one base. This sequence joins TRBV25-1 and TRBJ1-1, with TRBD1 identical over 11 bases. Trimming removed 8 bases from V and 5 bases from J; junction bases left unmatched: 4. The CDR3 totals 13 residues. CDR1 and CDR2 (germline): MGHDK, SYGVNS. DNA of the CDR3: TGTGCCAGCGTCGGGACAGGGGGTACTGAAGCTTTCTTT. Its translation: CASVGTGGTEAFF. Together with reference TRBV25-1 and TRBJ1-1, the CDR3 gives the full variable domain: EADIYQTPRYLVIGTGKKITLECSQTMGHDKMYWYQQDPGMELHLIHYSYGVNSTEKGDLSSESTVSRIRTEHFPLTLESARPSHTSQYLCASVGTGGTEAFFGQGTRLTVV.

The table lists this clone with a few counts. This chain uses TRBV7-2 with TRBJ2-5; D gene unclear. The CDR3 totals 14 residues. CDR1 and CDR2 from the germline V gene are SGHTA and FQGNSA. V was shortened by 1 base and J by 7 bases, with 13 bases between the two germline ends. The CDR3 loop reads CASSLEYSSGTQYF. The CDR3 DNA is TGTGCCAGCAGCTTAGAGTATAGCTCGGGGACCCAGTACTTC.

The V and J genes are TRBV7-8 and TRBJ1-1; a weak D match, TRBD1 (5 bases). V was shortened by 3 bases and J by 1 base, with 15 bases between the two germline ends. CDR1 is SGHVS, CDR2 FQNEAQ, per germline. This CDR3 comprises 16 residues. The CDR3 sequence: CASSFRDRTRNTEAFF. CDR3 nucleotide sequence: TGTGCCAGCAGCTTCCGGGACCGCACTCGGAACACTGAAGCTTTCTTT.

The chain employs TRBV5-4 and TRBJ2-1; maybe TRBD1 (5 bases). Germline V gene data show CDR1 as SGHNT and CDR2 as YYREEE (reference sequence). The CDR3 is 13 residues long. The ends were cut back, 2 bases at V and 3 bases at J, with 6 bases in the middle. In DNA, the CDR3 is TGTGCCAGCAGCTTCCAGGGCTACAATGAGCAGTTCTTC. Protein: CASSFQGYNEQFF.

The CDR3 nucleotides are TGTGCCAGCAGCCTCTGGTCGTCAGCAGTTGAGAATTCACCCCTCCACTTT. It translates to CASSLWSSAVENSPLHF. J is TRBJ1-6 and V is TRBV11-2, with D unresolved. The CDR3 extends over 17 amino acids. V gave up 5 bases and J gave up 7 bases, with 21 bases separating them. Germline V gene data show CDR1 as SGHAT and CDR2 as FQNNGV.

The chain links TRBV18 to TRBJ1-3; the D is unclear. The V end lost 4 bases, the J end lost 2 bases, and 9 bases lay between the germline ends. The CDR3 has 14 amino acids. Germline V gene data show CDR1 as KGHSH and CDR2 as LQKENI. The CDR3 nucleotides are TGTGCCAGCTCACACTCTGAGGCTGGAAACACCATATATTTT. Amino acid sequence: CASSHSEAGNTIYF.

The rearrangement uses TRBV4-1 and TRBJ1-2, with 10 bases identical to TRBD1. The CDR3 sequence is 15 residues long. The trim removed 5 bases at V and 3 bases at J, leaving 6 bases unmatched. Germline assignment: CDR1 MGHRA and CDR2 YSYEKL. This CDR3 reads CASSLGGTGDYGYTF. Written as DNA, the CDR3 is TGCGCCAGCAGCTTAGGGGGGACAGGGGACTATGGCTACACCTTC.

This clone came up once. A far larger clone is just one base off, so this is likely a read error. This rearrangement joins TRBV2 to TRBJ1-4, with D perhaps matching TRBD1 (5 bases). CDR1 and CDR2 (germline): SNHLY, FYNNEI. Between the trimmed V and J ends, which lost 4 bases and 6 bases, there was a span of 21 bases. The CDR3 contains 17 residues. CDR3 amino acids: CASSGNRSPPYHEKLFF. The CDR3 DNA follows: TGTGCCAGCAGTGGGAACAGGTCCCCCCCATATCATGAAAAACTGTTTTTT.

V gene TRBV19 combines with J gene TRBJ1-2, with D possibly matching TRBD1 (5 bases). CDR3 length: 15 residues. Germline-derived CDR1 and CDR2 are LNHDA and SQIVND (reference sequence). V gave up 6 bases and J gave up 4 bases, with 18 bases separating them. The CDR3 is CASSPSSGGSYGYTF. CDR3 coding DNA: TGTGCCAGTAGCCCATCCTCCGGGGGGAGCTATGGCTACACCTTC.

This chain uses TRBV7-8 with TRBJ2-1, with 8 bases lining up with TRBD2. Germline values: CDR1 SGHVS, CDR2 FQNEAQ. This CDR3 is built from 16 residues. V shed 1 base and J 8 bases; nucleotides not matched to a gene: 10. CDR3 sequence reads: CASSLGTGTRVDEQFF. The CDR3 coding sequence is TGTGCCAGCAGCTTAGGGACCGGGACTAGAGTCGATGAGCAGTTCTTC. Full variable domain (outside the CDR3, taken from reference TRBV7-8 and TRBJ2-1): GAGVSQSPRYKVAKRGQDVALRCDPISGHVSLFWYQQALGQGPEFLTYFQNEAQLDKSGLPSDRFFAERPEGSVSTLKIQRTQQEDSAVYLCASSLGTGTRVDEQFFGPGTRLTVL.

This clone turned up a few times. The chain combines TRBV9 with TRBJ1-5; D is unclear. CDR1 and CDR2 from the germline V gene are SGDLS and YYNGEE. The CDR3 is made up of 14 amino acids. The ends were cut back, 4 bases at V and 3 bases at J, with 11 bases in the middle. CDR3 bases: TGTGCCAGCAGCCGGGCAGGTATCAATCAGCCCCAGCATTTT. The encoded protein is CASSRAGINQPQHF. Based on the CDR3 plus reference TRBV9 and TRBJ1-5, the full variable domain is DSGVTQTPKHLITATGQRVTLRCSPRSGDLSVYWYQQSLDQGLQFLIQYYNGEERAKGNILERFSAQQFPDLHSELNLSSLELGDSALYFCASSRAGINQPQHFGDGTRLSIL.

The V call is TRBV30, the J call TRBJ1-1; unclear D gene. Germline V gene lookup returns CDR1 GTSNPN and CDR2 SVGIG (reference sequence). The CDR3 has 11 residues. Trimming cost V 1 base and J 8 bases, with 8 bases left between them. The CDR3 region has the DNA TGTGCCTGGAGTGAATCACCAGAAGCTTTCTTT. Translating it yields CAWSESPEAFF.

The V call is TRBV5-1, the J call TRBJ2-3; D not resolved. The CDR3 extends over 15 amino acids. V was shortened by 4 bases and J by 0 bases, with 12 bases between the two germline ends. CDR1 is SGHRS, CDR2 YFSETQ, per germline. The CDR3 coding sequence is TGCGCCAGCAGCCTCCTGGTAGTAAGCACAGATACGCAGTATTTT. It codes for CASSLLVVSTDTQYF.

The V and J genes are TRBV6-5 and TRBJ1-4; no clear D gene. Germline CDR1 and CDR2: MNHEY and SVGAGI. V was clipped by 6 bases and J by 0 bases, with 8 bases between them. There are 14 residues in the CDR3. The CDR3 sequence is CASRLDTTNEKLFF. In DNA form, the CDR3 reads TGTGCCAGCAGACTAGACACAACTAATGAAAAACTGTTTTTT.